The rows below give T cell receptor beta chains drawn from one sample of a study of vaccination and CD4 T cells after COVID-19. For these TCRs, the target antigens are not known. TCRdb passed the PCR reads through MiXCR, listing each CDR3 protein once. The data show fewer than 15,000 distinct CDR3 sequences, 40% to 50% seen once. Material for sequencing was cultured CD4+ T cells from blood. All receptors come from a human donor with COVID-19. Both conserved end residues are part of each CDR3. The D gene is left open where the match is weak. Only some rows state a clone size, as once, few, many or a class for expanded clones.

D gene,V gene,J gene,clone size,CDR3 length,CDR3 DNA,CDR3 protein
.,TRBV15,TRBJ2-6,few,16,TGTGCCACCAGCAGAGGTGGGGGGCGCGGGGCCAACGTCCTGACTTTC,CATSRGGGRGANVLTF
.,TRBV7-8,TRBJ1-1,.,14,TGTGCCAGCAGCTTAGGAGGGGGTCCCGCTGAAGCTTTCTTT,CASSLGGGPAEAFF
.,TRBV6-1,TRBJ2-3,.,10,TGTGCCAGTGCCCGAGATACGCAGTATTTT,CASARDTQYF
TRBD2,TRBV19,TRBJ2-1,.,17,TGTGCCAGTAGTCCTAGCGGGGGGTCTTTTTACTACAATGAGCAGTTCTTC,CASSPSGGSFYYNEQFF
TRBD1,TRBV7-2,TRBJ1-2,.,14,TGTGCCAGCAGCCTGGGACAGACTAACTATGGCTACACCTTC,CASSLGQTNYGYTF
TRBD2,TRBV6-1,TRBJ2-7,few,14,TGTGCCAGCTTGGTAGCGGGGTCCTCCTACGAGCAGTACTTC,CASLVAGSSYEQYF
.,TRBV7-2,TRBJ1-5,few,13,TGTGCCAGCAGCTTCGGGGAATCAGCGCCCCAGCATTTT,CASSFGESAPQHF
.,TRBV4-2,TRBJ2-3,.,16,TGTGCCAGCAGCCAAGTCAGCCGGGGGTTCACAGATACGCAGTATTTT,CASSQVSRGFTDTQYF
TRBD1,TRBV7-9,TRBJ1-5,few,19,TGTGCCAGCAGCTCAGGCTTGACAGGGGGCGGGCGTCTCAATCAGCCCCAGCATTTT,CASSSGLTGGGRLNQPQHF
TRBD2,TRBV10-3,TRBJ2-7,.,13,TGTGCCGTGGCGGGGGAGGGGTACCACGAGCAGTACTTC,CAVAGEGYHEQYF
TRBD2,TRBV5-4,TRBJ2-6,few,21,TGTGCCAGCAGCCACCCCTCGGGAGCGGGGGGGTCAAGCTCTGGGGCCAACGTCCTGACTTTC,CASSHPSGAGGSSSGANVLTF
TRBD1,TRBV7-9,TRBJ2-3,.,15,TGTGCCAGCAGCTTATACAGGGGGGGCACAGATACGCAGTATTTT,CASSLYRGGTDTQYF
TRBD1,TRBV7-9,TRBJ2-1,few,16,TGTGCCAGCAGCTTCCTTCAGGGGGCTGGTGGCAATGAGCAGTTCTTC,CASSFLQGAGGNEQFF
.,TRBV27,TRBJ1-5,few,14,TGTGCCAGCAGCGGGTGGGGGGAAAATCAGCCCCAGCATTTT,CASSGWGENQPQHF
TRBD1,TRBV20-1,TRBJ2-3,.,15,TGCAGTGCTAGATCTGGACAGGGGAGGACAGATACGCAGTATTTT,CSARSGQGRTDTQYF
.,TRBV20-1,TRBJ2-3,.,14,TGCAGTGCTCCGCAGGCCGCTACACAGGGTACGCAGTATTTT,CSAPQAATQGTQYF
TRBD2,TRBV11-3,TRBJ2-1,.,18,TGTGCCAGCAGCTTAGGCGCAATAGCGGGGAACCCCTACAATGAGCAGTTCTTC,CASSLGAIAGNPYNEQFF
TRBD1,TRBV2,TRBJ1-2,.,13,TGTGCCAGCGGTGGACAGGGCTACTATGGCTACACCTTC,CASGGQGYYGYTF
.,TRBV19,TRBJ2-2,few,14,TGTGCCAGTAGTATCAACGAGGGGACCGGGGAGCTGTTTTTT,CASSINEGTGELFF
TRBD1,TRBV19,TRBJ1-1,.,15,TGTGCCAGTAGTATATACGGGACAGAAGCCACTGAAGCTTTCTTT,CASSIYGTEATEAFF
TRBD1,TRBV19,TRBJ2-4,.,11,TGTGCCAGTACAGGAGACAGGGAAAGGTACTTC,CASTGDRERYF
.,TRBV28,TRBJ2-6,.,17,TGTGCCAGCAGTAGGTCAGGTACCCTCGTTGGGGCCAACGTCCTGACTTTC,CASSRSGTLVGANVLTF
.,TRBV10-1,TRBJ2-2,medium-sized,15,TGCGCCAGCAGTGAGTCCGAAGGCTACACCGGGGAGCTGTTTTTT,CASSESEGYTGELFF
TRBD1,TRBV6-1,TRBJ1-2,.,15,TGTGCCAGCAGTACTCACGGGACAGGGGAAGGGGGCTACACCTTC,CASSTHGTGEGGYTF
TRBD2,TRBV11-2,TRBJ2-5,once,16,TGTGCCAGCAGCCCGCGGGGGGGGGGCCTCGGGGAGACCCAGTACTTC,CASSPRGGGLGETQYF
TRBD1,TRBV9,TRBJ2-7,.,16,TGTGCCAGCAGCGCCGCTTCGGGACAGGGTACCTACGAGCAGTACTTC,CASSAASGQGTYEQYF
TRBD1,TRBV5-6,TRBJ1-6,.,15,TGTGCCAGCAGCCACACGGGACAGCCAAATTCACCCCTCCACTTT,CASSHTGQPNSPLHF
TRBD1,TRBV6-5,TRBJ2-7,few,15,TGTGCCAGCAGTTCCGGTGACAGGGGCTCCTACGAGCAGTACTTC,CASSSGDRGSYEQYF
.,TRBV7-9,TRBJ1-5,few,16,TGTGCCAGCAGCTTACGCTCGGGGGAGAGCAATCAGCCCCAGCATTTT,CASSLRSGESNQPQHF
TRBD1,TRBV18,TRBJ1-1,.,16,TGTGCCAGCTCATTCCGGGACAGGGTGGGAGGAACTGAAGCTTTCTTT,CASSFRDRVGGTEAFF
.,TRBV6-2/TRBV6-3,TRBJ2-1,.,11,TGCGCCAGCAGTATCCGTAATGAGCAGTTCTTC,CASSIRNEQFF
.,TRBV12-3/TRBV12-4,TRBJ2-5,few,13,TGTGCCAGCAGTGCGGGACTCCAAGAGACCCAGTACTTC,CASSAGLQETQYF
TRBD2,TRBV10-2,TRBJ2-7,.,13,TGCGCCAGCACCAAAATGGGGGGGAACGAGCAGTACTTC,CASTKMGGNEQYF
.,TRBV5-8,TRBJ2-7,.,14,TGTGCCAGCAGCTTGGGCACGGGGGCGGGCGAGCAGTACTTC,CASSLGTGAGEQYF
.,TRBV24-1,TRBJ2-3,few,13,TGTGCCACCAGTGGGGGGCACACAGATACGCAGTATTTT,CATSGGHTDTQYF
.,TRBV7-7,TRBJ2-1,.,14,TGTGCTAGCAGCTTAGGAGCGGTCCACAATGAGCAGTTCTTC,CASSLGAVHNEQFF
TRBD1,TRBV7-2,TRBJ1-4,.,14,TGTGCCAGCAGCTTAGGCAGGGGGAAGGAAAAACTGTTTTTT,CASSLGRGKEKLFF
TRBD1,TRBV7-2,TRBJ1-2,few,14,TGTGCCAGCAGCGGCGACAGGGTTAACTATGGCTACACCTTC,CASSGDRVNYGYTF
.,TRBV7-9,TRBJ2-5,.,13,TGTGCCAGCAGCTTAGTGAATGCAGAGACCCAGTACTTC,CASSLVNAETQYF
.,TRBV11-1,TRBJ1-6,.,13,TGTGCCAGCAGCTTGAGGGGGAATTCACCCCTCCACTTT,CASSLRGNSPLHF
TRBD1,TRBV11-2,TRBJ1-2,.,15,TGTGCCAGCAGCTTAGAACAGGGGGCCCACTATGGCTACACCTTC,CASSLEQGAHYGYTF
.,TRBV2,TRBJ1-1,.,14,TGTGCCAGCAAAGGGGAAACAGGCCGCACTGAAGCTTTCTTT,CASKGETGRTEAFF
.,TRBV6-5,TRBJ1-2,few,15,TGTGCCAGCAGTTACTCGATTGGGACGGTCTATGGCTACACCTTC,CASSYSIGTVYGYTF
.,TRBV6-1,TRBJ1-5,.,13,TGTGCCAGCAGTAAAAGTAGCAATCAGCCCCAGCATTTT,CASSKSSNQPQHF
.,TRBV6-2/TRBV6-3,TRBJ1-1,.,12,TGTGCCAGCAGTCTCCGACTGACTGAAGCTTTCTTT,CASSLRLTEAFF
TRBD1,TRBV7-6,TRBJ1-2,.,15,TGTGCCAGCAGCGCACAGGGGAGTTTAGACTATGGCTACACCTTC,CASSAQGSLDYGYTF
.,TRBV10-3,TRBJ1-1,.,12,TGTGCCATCAGTGGACAGAAGGCTGAAGCTTTCTTT,CAISGQKAEAFF
.,TRBV27,TRBJ1-2,few,15,TGTGCCAGCAGTTTCTCCAGGGGCGAGAGCTATGGCTACACCTTC,CASSFSRGESYGYTF
TRBD2,TRBV6-1,TRBJ2-7,.,15,TGTGCCAGCAGGGGTGCGCGGGGGGGTTTCTCCGAGCAGTACTTC,CASRGARGGFSEQYF
.,TRBV30,TRBJ1-5,.,16,TGTGCCTGGAGCGACAAGGCCCGGCGAAGCAATCAGCCCCAGCATTTT,CAWSDKARRSNQPQHF